Listed below are T cell receptor beta chains from one sample, sequenced in a study of immune heterogeneity within non-small cell lung tumors. From the multiplex PCR reads, TCRdb called clonotypes with MiXCR, one entry per CDR3 protein. The data contain approximately 2,500 distinct CDR3 sequences, roughly 25% of them seen just once; the ten biggest clones take up approximately 11%. The sample was lung tumor tissue. The source of these receptors is a man aged 35 to 55 with non-small cell lung cancer. The CDR3 runs from the conserved cysteine through the conserved F or W. Fields, in order: V gene, CDR3 protein.

TRBV28,CASSLGTSGEQYF
TRBV24-1,CATSDSHYNPGELFF
TRBV19,CASSKGTLNFAFF
TRBV2,CASSDLDTDTQYF
TRBV6-2/TRBV6-3,CASSRGDGPQHF
TRBV7-6,CASSLDRGHEQYF
TRBV13,CASSPPSMQRSSTDTQYF
TRBV7-8,CASSLGVETGELFF
TRBV20-1,CSASQGAGEQYF
TRBV27,CASSVGHEQYF
TRBV6-1,CASSIRGPSYEQYF
TRBV11-2,CASSSWDKPRQTQYF
TRBV27,CASTRTGRTGEAFF
TRBV15,CATSSPGTGSYEQYF
TRBV3-1,CASTTGGSNSPLHF
TRBV2,CATSPRGSSPLHF
TRBV6-8,CASSFRDWMNTEAFF
TRBV6-1,CASRGWGDRTDTQYF
TRBV3-1,CASSQELESTDTQYF
TRBV12-3/TRBV12-4,CASSFQGVTEAFF
TRBV11-2,CASSLAYTQGPNEKLFF
TRBV20-1,CSAQKGFQETQYF
TRBV5-6,CASSLRGAWELFF
TRBV6-1,CASRQGLYGYTF
TRBV7-9,CASSRPQGGNEQFF
TRBV4-3,CASSQGTGTYEQYF
TRBV2,CASSQSRMRGYTF
TRBV14,CASSRYGTVSYEQYF
TRBV5-6,CASSLGTFSNQPQHF
TRBV6-4,CASQRLAGVGELFF
TRBV19,CASSPRRANEQFF
TRBV24-1,CATTKTSLPAYNEQFF
TRBV10-2,CATKGLAGVNTGELFF
TRBV6-5,CASSYSSLDTQYF
TRBV18,CASSTTSTEQFF
TRBV20-1,CSAEPRGGTALPDTQYF
TRBV19,CASSIGQLGADTQYF
TRBV30,CAWRDGQEATNEKLFF
TRBV28,CASRLGSKIDNEQFF
TRBV3-1,CASSRRPEKLFF
TRBV28,CASSFSDRANQPQHF
TRBV12-3/TRBV12-4,CASSWIGAGSYEQYF
TRBV20-1,CSARDPAGPGAFF
TRBV4-3,CASSQDRGQGAREKLFF
TRBV9,CASSSQGRGNYGYTF
TRBV5-6,CASLQDRGYVNEQFF
TRBV18,CASSPFDSSQETQYF
TRBV20-1,CSARRGGRGLETQYF
TRBV10-3,CAITSGGGPSDEQFF
TRBV3-1,CASSQEIRGTYEQYF
TRBV6-1,CASSESRGGADTQYF
TRBV6-2/TRBV6-3,CASSLRGAKNIQYF
TRBV5-1,CASRIGPLYEQYF
TRBV29-1,CSVPDRVNEQFF
TRBV7-9,CASSPTGNSPLHF